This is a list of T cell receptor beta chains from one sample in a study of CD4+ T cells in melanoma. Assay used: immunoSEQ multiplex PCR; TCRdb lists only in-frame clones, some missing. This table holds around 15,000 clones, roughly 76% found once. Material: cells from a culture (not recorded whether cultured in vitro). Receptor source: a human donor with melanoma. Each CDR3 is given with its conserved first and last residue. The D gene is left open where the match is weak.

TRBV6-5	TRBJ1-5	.	CASSRRRTYQPQHF
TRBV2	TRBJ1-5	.	CASIANNPSNQPQHF
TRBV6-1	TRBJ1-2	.	CASSVGRSHRSGYGYTF
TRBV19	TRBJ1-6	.	CASSPKLGSPLHF
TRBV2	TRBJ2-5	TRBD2	CASKAGGVETQYF
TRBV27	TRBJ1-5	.	CASSLRESNQPQHF
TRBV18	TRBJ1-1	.	CASSQGRAQGTEAFF
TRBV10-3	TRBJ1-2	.	CAISGGGWGHYGYTF
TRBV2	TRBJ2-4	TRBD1	CASRAGTGPQNIQYF
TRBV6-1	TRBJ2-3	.	CAIGGATTDTQYF
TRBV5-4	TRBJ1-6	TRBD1	CASSSGQVVEAPLHF
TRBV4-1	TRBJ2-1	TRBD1	CASGQDRVNEQFF
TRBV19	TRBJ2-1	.	CASSIETRGDEQFF
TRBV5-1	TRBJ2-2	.	CASSIQGNTGELFF
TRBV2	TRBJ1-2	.	CASSRKGANYGYTF
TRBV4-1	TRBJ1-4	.	CASSLLGGKNEKLFF
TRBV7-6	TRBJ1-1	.	CASSRDRGTEAFF
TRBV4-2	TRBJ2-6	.	CASSQGTGKSGANVLTF
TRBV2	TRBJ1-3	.	CASSRPQAISGNTIYF
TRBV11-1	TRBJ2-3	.	CASSHKSPGTGNTDTQYF
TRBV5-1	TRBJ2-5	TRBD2	CASSFSPGGQETQYF
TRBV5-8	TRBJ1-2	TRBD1	CASSAGGSPTYGYTF
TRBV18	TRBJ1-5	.	CASSQSRTGLQPQHF
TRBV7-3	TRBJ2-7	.	CASSLDGTLGREQYF
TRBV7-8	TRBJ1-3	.	CASSLIGNTIYF
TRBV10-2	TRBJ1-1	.	CASSDPSGNTEAFF
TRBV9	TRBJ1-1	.	CASSVDGGLNTEAFF
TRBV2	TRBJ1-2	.	CASTLAARSYGYTF
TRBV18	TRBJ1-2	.	CASSPTGNEGGYTF
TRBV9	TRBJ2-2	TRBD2	CASSVRGGPVGFNTGELFF
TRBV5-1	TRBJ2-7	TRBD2	CASSLGTSGGSLTYEQYF
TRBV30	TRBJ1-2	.	CAWSVARVYGYTF
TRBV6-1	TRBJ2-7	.	CASSPGFSSYEQYF
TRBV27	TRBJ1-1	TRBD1	CASRIAGTGGSRTEAFF
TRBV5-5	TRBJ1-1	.	CASSYRPAGRNTEAFF
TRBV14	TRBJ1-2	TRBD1	CASSRTGVAMYGYTF
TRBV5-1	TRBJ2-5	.	CASSLLQETETQYF
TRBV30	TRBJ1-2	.	CAWSFLIGYTF
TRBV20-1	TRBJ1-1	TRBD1	CRAQGGTEAFF
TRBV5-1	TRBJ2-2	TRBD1	CASSWTGEGELFF
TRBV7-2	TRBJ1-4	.	CASSLAGVRNEKLFF
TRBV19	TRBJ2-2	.	CASSTGILNTGELFF
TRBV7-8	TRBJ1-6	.	CASSLTEEYNSPLHF
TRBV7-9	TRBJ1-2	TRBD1	CASSRDSYGYTF
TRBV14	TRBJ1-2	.	CASSQTSYGYTF
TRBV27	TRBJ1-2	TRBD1	CASSLGQGLGGYTF
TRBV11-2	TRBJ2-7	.	CASSSPRTLREQYF